The 20 T cell receptor beta chains reported below all come from one sample, sequenced in a study of T cell responses to AZD1222 COVID-19 vaccine. The table came from immunoSEQ multiplex PCR; TCRdb's copy has only in-frame clones and leaves some out. The sample includes 110,000 or so clones, about 90% of them seen just once. Material: peripheral blood, obtained 28 days after the second AZD1222 dose. These receptors all come from an adult who received the AZD1222 COVID-19 vaccine.

The chain carries TRBV5-5 and TRBJ2-7, with a weak D call TRBD2 (5 bases). CDR1 is SGHKS, CDR2 YYEKEE, per germline (reference sequence). V was shortened by 6 bases and J by 0 bases, with 19 bases between the two germline ends. This CDR3 comprises 16 residues. The CDR3 protein is CASTPTRDYSSYEQYF. DNA for the CDR3: TGTGCCAGCACCCCGACCCGAGACTATAGCTCCTACGAGCAGTACTTC.

A single count supports this clone. This rearrangement joins TRBV7-9 to TRBJ1-1; D call uncertain. Germline lookup yields CDR1 SEHNR and CDR2 FQNEAQ (reference sequence). CDR3 size: 13 residues. Trimming removed 2 bases from V and 1 base from J, with 5 bases in between. The CDR3 coding sequence is TGTGCCAGCAGCTTAAGCAGGAACACTGAAGCTTTCTTT. Its protein product is CASSLSRNTEAFF.

The chain employs TRBV9 and TRBJ1-2; perhaps TRBD1 as D (6 bases). There are 16 residues in the CDR3. Trimming stripped 0 bases from V and 1 base from J, with 13 bases between. Germline V CDR1 and CDR2: SGDLS, YYNGEE. This chain's CDR3 is CASSVGGTSFNYGYTF. Written as DNA, the CDR3 is TGTGCCAGCAGCGTAGGAGGGACATCTTTTAACTATGGCTACACCTTC.

CDR3 sequence: CASSPWARLNTEAFF. CDR3 DNA sequence: TGTGCCAGCAGCCCCTGGGCACGGCTGAACACTGAAGCTTTCTTT. The chain recombines TRBV5-6 with TRBJ1-1, with D unclear. The V end lost 4 bases, the J end lost 0 bases, and 13 bases lay between the germline ends. This CDR3 has 15 amino acids. In germline, CDR1 is SGHDT, CDR2 YYEEEE.

V and J are TRBV6-4 and TRBJ2-7; D tentatively reads TRBD1 or TRBD2 (6 bases each). Germline lookup yields CDR1 MRHNA and CDR2 SNTAGT. This CDR3 region has 14 residues. V lost 4 bases to trimming and J lost 6 bases, with 16 bases between them. The CDR3 nucleotides are TGTGCCAGCAGTGTGGGGGGCAGGTACTCCGAGCAGTACTTC. Encoded protein: CASSVGGRYSEQYF.

The chain combines TRBV7-9 with TRBJ1-1; 8 bases line up with TRBD1. Germline CDR1 reads SEHNR; CDR2 reads FQNEAQ (reference sequence). There are 14 residues in the CDR3. V shed 5 bases and J 3 bases; nucleotides not matched to a gene: 5. This CDR3 reads CASSQSTGDTEAFF. Here the CDR3 DNA reads TGTGCCAGCAGCCAATCGACAGGGGACACTGAAGCTTTCTTT.

This clone was seen a single time. The chain is built from TRBV7-3 and TRBJ2-2; D gene ambiguous. CDR1 is SGHTA and CDR2 is FQGTGA in the germline V gene. V was shortened by 1 base and J by 5 bases, with 8 bases between the two germline ends. The CDR3 spans 14 residues. The CDR3 DNA reads TGTGCCAGCAGCTTAAGTCGGCCGACCGGGGAGCTGTTTTTT. Protein: CASSLSRPTGELFF.

The V gene is TRBV18, the J gene TRBJ2-3, with 9 nucleotides matching TRBD2. This CDR3 region has 15 residues. The germline gives CDR1 KGHSH, CDR2 LQKENI. V lost 3 bases, J lost 2 bases, and 3 bases stayed unmatched. Here the CDR3 DNA reads TGTGCCAGCTCACCGGCGGGAGGGATCACAGATACGCAGTATTTT. This translates into CASSPAGGITDTQYF.

This chain connects TRBV5-1 to TRBJ2-1, with 7 positions matching TRBD1. With 4 bases clipped from V and 4 bases from J, the junction kept 11 bases outside the gene matches. CDR1 and CDR2 (germline): SGHRS, YFSETQ. This CDR3 is 16 amino acids long. CDR3 sequence reads: CASSPSGGYSYNEQFF. CDR3 DNA: TGCGCCAGCAGCCCGTCAGGGGGATACTCTTACAATGAGCAGTTCTTC.

This clone was seen a single time. CDR3 in amino acids: CSVTGGALDTQYF. Written as DNA, the CDR3 is TGCAGCGTGACTGGGGGAGCCTTAGATACGCAGTATTTT. This chain links TRBV29-1 with TRBJ2-3; the D call may be TRBD1 or TRBD2 (5 bases each). The length of the CDR3 is 13 residues. Germline V lookup: CDR1 SQVTM, CDR2 ANQGSEA. The V end lost 6 bases, the J end lost 5 bases, and 15 bases lay between the germline ends.

The rearrangement joins TRBV30 to TRBJ1-2; 11 bases match TRBD1. The CDR3 extends over 16 amino acids. Germline V gene sequence: CDR1 GTSNPN, CDR2 SVGIG (reference sequence). After removal of 5 bases from V and 4 bases from J, the junction contained 12 bases not matched to a gene. DNA for the CDR3: TGTGCCTGGCGGGACGTCCTGGGACAGGGGGTCTATGGCTACACCTTC. Its protein is CAWRDVLGQGVYGYTF.

The CDR3 DNA is TGTGCCAGCAGCACTCCTTCGACAGGCAGGGTCACAGATACGCAGTATTTT. Translated: CASSTPSTGRVTDTQYF. The chain recombines TRBV7-9 with TRBJ2-3, with D perhaps matching TRBD1 (6 bases). The V gene lost 5 bases and the J gene lost 2 bases, with 20 bases spanning the gap. The V gene's germline CDR1 is SEHNR and CDR2 FQNEAQ (reference sequence). This CDR3 is built from 17 residues.

The V gene is TRBV28, the J gene TRBJ1-5; D gene unclear. CDR1 and CDR2 (germline): MDHEN, SYDVKM. V was trimmed by 5 bases and J by 5 bases, leaving 25 bases between them. The length of the CDR3 is 18 residues. CDR3 nucleotide sequence: TGTGCCAGCAGTCACACCGCCCGACTAGTTCAACTCGATCAGCCCCAGCATTTT. Its translation is CASSHTARLVQLDQPQHF.

The genes are TRBV29-1 and TRBJ1-2; D is perhaps TRBD1 (6 bases). The CDR3 consists of 10 residues. The germline V and J ends were trimmed by 6 bases and 6 bases, with 8 bases remaining between them. Germline V gene data show CDR1 as SQVTM and CDR2 as ANQGSEA. The CDR3 DNA reads as TGCAGCGTCCGACAGGATGGCTACACCTTC. Its protein product is CSVRQDGYTF.

The CDR3 DNA reads TGTGCCAGCAGCTTAGACAGGACCTATGGCTACACCTTC. It is translated as CASSLDRTYGYTF. The genes are TRBV7-9 and TRBJ1-2, with D possibly matching TRBD1 (5 bases). V was shortened by 1 base and J by 4 bases, with 7 bases between the two germline ends. CDR3 size: 13 residues. Per germline, CDR1 SEHNR and CDR2 FQNEAQ (reference sequence).

The chain uses TRBV15 and TRBJ1-4; D might be TRBD1 (6 bases). The CDR3 is 17 residues long. V lost 1 base, J lost 6 bases, and 18 bases lay in between. The germline V gene encodes CDR1 LNHNV and CDR2 YYDKDF (reference sequence). The CDR3 loop reads CATSRATGTRDHEKLFF. The CDR3 DNA reads TGTGCCACCAGCAGAGCAACCGGGACACGGGACCATGAAAAACTGTTTTTT.

The CDR3 region has the DNA TGTGCCAGCAGTGCCGGGACAGCGTGGGGGCCCCAGCATTTT. The encoded protein is CASSAGTAWGPQHF. The rearrangement uses TRBV27 and TRBJ1-5, with 7 bases that match TRBD1. Germline V CDR1 and CDR2: MNHEY, SMNVEV (reference sequence). J was trimmed by 9 bases and V by 5 bases; bases with no gene match: 10. The CDR3 loop spans 14 amino acids.

In this sample, this clone turned up once. This sequence joins TRBV7-6 and TRBJ2-1; 8 bases are a match to TRBD1. Trimming at V came to 5 bases and at J to 9 bases, leaving 9 bases not matched to a gene. This CDR3 contains 14 residues. Looked up from germline, CDR1 is SGHVS and CDR2 is FNYEAQ. The CDR3 nucleotides read TGTGCCAGCAGCCCCGGGACAGGCCCTCGTGAGCAGTTCTTC. As protein: CASSPGTGPREQFF.

This chain connects TRBV29-1 to TRBJ1-5; TRBD1 matches 10 bases. This CDR3 region has 13 residues. Unmatched junction bases numbered 5, after V lost 5 bases and J lost 7 bases. CDR1 SQVTM and CDR2 ANQGSEA come from the germline V gene. CDR3 in DNA: TGCAGCGTTAGACAGGGGGCAGGGCAGCCCCAGCATTTT. Amino acids: CSVRQGAGQPQHF.

Details on this clone: An end of the junction does not agree with germline; a read error may underlie this. The genes are TRBV6-1 and TRBJ1-1; D is undetermined. This CDR3 comprises 10 residues. Germline assignment: CDR1 MNHNS and CDR2 SASEGT. CDR3 sequence reads: CASSEKGKVF. Here the CDR3 DNA reads TGTGCCAGCAGTGAAAAAGGGAAAGTGTTT.